The rows below give T cell receptor beta chains drawn from one sample of a study of Graves' ophthalmopathy and Graves' hyperthyroidism. TCRdb re-called the multiplex PCR reads with MiXCR, one entry per CDR3 protein. The profile shows over a million distinct CDR3 sequences, 35% to 45% of them singletons. The sample consisted of peripheral blood or thyroid tissue (not recorded which). The receptors derive from an adult man with Graves' hyperthyroidism. CDR3s include the opening cysteine and the closing phenylalanine or tryptophan. The D gene is left open where the match is weak. For some rows the clone size is stated as once, few or many, or as a class when expanded; others skip it.

size	D	V	length	J	DNA	CDR3
few	NA	TRBV20-1	14	TRBJ2-5	TGCAGTGCTAGTTTCAGGGTTCCCACCGAGACCCAGTACTTC	CSASFRVPTETQYF
many	TRBD1	TRBV6-6	15	TRBJ1-1	TGTGCCAGCAGCTGGAAGGACAGGGGGAACACTGAAGCTTTCTTT	CASSWKDRGNTEAFF
many	NA	TRBV9	13	TRBJ2-7	TGTGCCAGCAGCGCGGACGGGACCTACGAGCAGTACTTC	CASSADGTYEQYF
NA	NA	TRBV7-6	14	TRBJ2-5	TGTGCCAGCAGCTTAGGACTCTCCAGGGAGACCCAGTACTTC	CASSLGLSRETQYF
once	TRBD2	TRBV20-1	15	TRBJ2-7	TGCAGTGCTAGTTCGACTAGCGGACTACCCTACGAGCAGTACTTC	CSASSTSGLPYEQYF
NA	NA	TRBV24-1	16	TRBJ1-5	TGTGCCACCAGTCCTGGGGGCAGGGACGGTAATCAGCCCCAGCATTTT	CATSPGGRDGNQPQHF
NA	NA	TRBV29-1	15	TRBJ1-1	TGCAGCGTTGGGATGCCGAGGGCCCCGAACACTGAAGCTTTCTTT	CSVGMPRAPNTEAFF
few	TRBD1	TRBV24-1	15	TRBJ2-3	TGTGCCACCAGTGATCCCAACGACAGGGAAGATACGCAGTATTTT	CATSDPNDREDTQYF
NA	NA	TRBV9	14	TRBJ1-1	TGTGCCAGCAGCGTTGGGATTGGAATCACTGAAGCTTTCTTT	CASSVGIGITEAFF
many	NA	TRBV10-3	13	TRBJ1-6	TGTGCCATCAGTGGCCCAGGGGTCTCACCCCTCCACTTT	CAISGPGVSPLHF
many	TRBD1	TRBV19	14	TRBJ1-2	TGTGCCAGTAGTATCGACAGGGGGGACGCTGGCTACACCTTC	CASSIDRGDAGYTF
many	NA	TRBV9	13	TRBJ2-7	TGTGCCAGCAGCGCCGCCGGGGGTAACGAGCAGTACTTC	CASSAAGGNEQYF
NA	NA	TRBV29-1	14	TRBJ1-1	TGCAGCGTTGAAAGGTCCGGCGGGAGCTATGAAGCTTTCTTT	CSVERSGGSYEAFF
NA	NA	TRBV4-3	17	TRBJ2-2	TGCGCCAGCAGCCAAGATAACGGTATAGGGGACACCGGGGAGCTGTTTTTT	CASSQDNGIGDTGELFF
NA	NA	TRBV4-1	16	TRBJ2-5	TGCGCCAGCAGCCAACCAGGACAGGCTAGCGCGGAGACCCAGTACTTC	CASSQPGQASAETQYF
few	TRBD1	TRBV11-1	15	TRBJ1-1	TGTGCCAGCAGCTCATCTGGTGGACAGGGCCCTGAAGCTTTCTTT	CASSSSGGQGPEAFF
many	TRBD1	TRBV11-2	13	TRBJ1-1	TGTGCCAGCAGTCACCGGACAGGGGGCCGAGCTTTCTTT	CASSHRTGGRAFF
NA	TRBD1	TRBV10-3	14	TRBJ2-7	TGTGCCATCGGCCGGACAGGGGGTAACTACGAGCAGTACTTC	CAIGRTGGNYEQYF
many	NA	TRBV5-6	16	TRBJ1-6	TGTGCCAGCAGCTTGGAAGCAGAGAACATTAATTCACCCCTCCACTTT	CASSLEAENINSPLHF
few	NA	TRBV3-1	14	TRBJ1-5	TGTGCCAGCAGCCAAACCGGGGGACATCAGCCCCAGCATTTT	CASSQTGGHQPQHF
many	NA	TRBV19	15	TRBJ1-5	TGTGCCAGTAGTTTACGGACGGCGGTCAATCAGCCCCAGCATTTT	CASSLRTAVNQPQHF
few	TRBD2	TRBV5-6	15	TRBJ2-7	TGTGCCAGCAGCTTGTATGCGGGAGTATCCTACGAGCAGTACTTC	CASSLYAGVSYEQYF
NA	NA	TRBV18	15	TRBJ1-1	TGTGCCAGCTCACCAAGCAGCTCAATTGGCACTGAAGCTTTCTTT	CASSPSSSIGTEAFF
NA	NA	TRBV5-1	17	TRBJ2-2	TGCGCCAGCAGCTTGGCATTGCTTCAGGCGAACACCGGGGAGCTGTTTTTT	CASSLALLQANTGELFF
many	NA	TRBV14	11	TRBJ1-1	TGTGCCAGCAGCCAAGGTTTCGGTGCTTTCTTT	CASSQGFGAFF
NA	NA	TRBV11-1	15	TRBJ1-1	TGTGCCAGCAGCTTAGCGAGCAGGGCCTTCACTGAAGCTCTCTTT	CASSLASRAFTEALF
many	NA	TRBV7-2	14	TRBJ2-7	TGTGCCAGCAGCTTAGGGCGGACCGCCTACGAGCAGTACTTC	CASSLGRTAYEQYF
many	NA	TRBV19	13	TRBJ1-1	TGTGCCACCACAGACCGGAGGAACACTGAAGCTTTCTTT	CATTDRRNTEAFF